The 9 T cell receptor beta chains reported below all come from one sample, sequenced in a study of T and B cells in COVID-19 patients. TRB was amplified from around 230-520 ng of blood genomic DNA. TRB rearrangements were amplified by multiplex PCR with BIOMED2 TRB-A/B primers. TCRdb recomputed calls from the multiplex PCR reads with MiXCR, one row per CDR3 protein. This repertoire shows roughly 13,000 distinct CDR3 sequences, roughly 27% found once; its top ten account for under 7.5%. Sequenced material: blood. These receptors were taken from a human donor who had recovered from COVID-19.

This clonotype is classed as medium-sized. The genes are TRBV27 and TRBJ2-1; TRBD1 aligns across 10 bases. This CDR3 has 17 amino acids. The ends lost 5 bases at V and 0 bases at J; junction bases unmatched: 7. Germline V lookup: CDR1 MNHEY, CDR2 SMNVEV (reference sequence). The CDR3 DNA sequence: TGTGCCAGCAGTCTACGGACAGGGGGGAGCTCCTACAATGAGCAGTTCTTC. It is translated as CASSLRTGGSSYNEQFF.

This clonotype has more than one count but fewer than ten. V is TRBV6-6 and J is TRBJ1-3; D is unresolved. Trimming cost V 8 bases and J 0 bases, with 11 bases left between them. The CDR3 extends over 14 amino acids. CDR1 is MNHNY, CDR2 SVGAGI, per germline (reference sequence). The CDR3, as DNA: TGTGCCAGCCAACCGGATCCCTCTGGAAACACCATATATTTT. Its translation: CASQPDPSGNTIYF.

This clonotype was seen many times. The chain has TRBV30 and TRBJ1-5, with D possibly being TRBD1 (5 bases). This CDR3 comprises 15 residues. V was cut by 1 base and J by 2 bases, with 12 bases left in between. The germline V gene has CDR1 GTSNPN and CDR2 SVGIG (reference sequence). The DNA of the CDR3 is TGTGCCTGGAGTGACGGGGGGGTCGGCAATCAGCCCCAGCATTTT. Translated, it gives CAWSDGGVGNQPQHF.

This clonotype is medium-sized in the sample. The V and J genes are TRBV27 and TRBJ1-2; weak D call: TRBD1 (6 bases). The CDR3 consists of 14 residues. The V and J ends lost 5 bases and 7 bases respectively, with 17 bases between them. Germline lookup yields CDR1 MNHEY and CDR2 SMNVEV (reference sequence). The CDR3 sequence: CASSLNTGISGYTF. In nucleotides, the CDR3 is TGTGCCAGCAGTCTTAATACAGGGATTAGTGGCTACACCTTC.

The J gene is TRBJ2-5, the V gene TRBV5-1, with a weak D call TRBD1 (7 bases). V lost 2 bases, J lost 5 bases, and 10 bases lay in between. From germline, CDR1 is SGHRS and CDR2 YFSETQ. This CDR3 comprises 13 residues. The CDR3: CASSLQGRETQYF. CDR3 DNA: TGCGCCAGCAGCTTACAGGGGAGGGAGACCCAGTACTTC.

This clonotype is deemed medium-sized. The gene calls are TRBV27 and TRBJ2-5; D is unresolved. Trimming took 3 bases from V and 4 from J, leaving 6 bases between them. CDR1 MNHEY and CDR2 SMNVEV come from the germline V gene (reference sequence). There are 12 residues in the CDR3. For the CDR3, the DNA is TGTGCCAGCAGTTTTCCCGGAGAGACCCAGTACTTC. This encodes CASSFPGETQYF.

The count of this clonotype is one. V is TRBV5-1 and J is TRBJ2-6; 7 nucleotides agree with TRBD1. Germline assignment: CDR1 SGHRS and CDR2 YFSETQ. This CDR3 contains 14 residues. Germline trimming cut 1 base from V and 12 bases from J; bases unmatched to any gene: 7. For the CDR3, the DNA is TGCGCCAGCAGCTTGACCGGGACAGAACCCGTCCTGACTTTC. Its protein product is CASSLTGTEPVLTF.

Notes on this clonotype: A much larger clone differs by one base, so this may be a read error. This sequence joins TRBV6-5 and TRBJ1-5; D not certain. Germline V gene sequence: CDR1 MNHEY, CDR2 SVGAGI. The CDR3 covers 13 residues. Here the CDR3 DNA reads TGTGCCAGCAGTCTGACGAAAAATCAGCCCCAGCGTTTT. Its translation: CASSLTKNQPQRF.

The CDR3 DNA reads TGTGCCAGCAGCTCCGACAGAGCTGGGGCCAACGTCCTGACTTTC. Its protein is CASSSDRAGANVLTF. V gene TRBV7-9 combines with J gene TRBJ2-6, with TRBD1 as a possible D gene (5 bases). The CDR3 is made up of 15 amino acids. Germline V gene data show CDR1 as SEHNR and CDR2 as FQNEAQ (reference sequence). The V end lost 4 bases, the J end lost 2 bases, and 9 bases lay between the germline ends.